This TCR beta chain was sequenced during a study of T cell responses to AZD1222 COVID-19 vaccine. General study results and limits: Females made up more of the donors, who were largely white British, and clonal diversity may have come out too low.

A remark on this clone: What it binds is unknown.

Clones were read by immunoSEQ multiplex PCR, and TCRdb kept only the in-frame ones, dropping some. Of 100,000 to 150,000 clones in the sample, approximately 89% are singletons; the top ten hold more than 5.5%. The sequence was collected from an adult in good health. The sample consisted of peripheral blood, taken on day 0 of AZD1222 vaccination.

This CDR3 reads CASSRRDRAGYTF. DNA of the CDR3: TGTGCCAGCAGCCGCCGGGACAGGGCCGGCTACACCTTC. This chain uses TRBV3-1 (or the pseudogene TRBV3-2) with TRBJ1-2; 9 bases align to TRBD1. Trimming removed 4 bases from V and 8 bases from J; junction bases left unmatched: 5. Germline CDR1 LGHDT, CDR2 YNNKEL (reference sequence). The CDR3 has 13 amino acids.